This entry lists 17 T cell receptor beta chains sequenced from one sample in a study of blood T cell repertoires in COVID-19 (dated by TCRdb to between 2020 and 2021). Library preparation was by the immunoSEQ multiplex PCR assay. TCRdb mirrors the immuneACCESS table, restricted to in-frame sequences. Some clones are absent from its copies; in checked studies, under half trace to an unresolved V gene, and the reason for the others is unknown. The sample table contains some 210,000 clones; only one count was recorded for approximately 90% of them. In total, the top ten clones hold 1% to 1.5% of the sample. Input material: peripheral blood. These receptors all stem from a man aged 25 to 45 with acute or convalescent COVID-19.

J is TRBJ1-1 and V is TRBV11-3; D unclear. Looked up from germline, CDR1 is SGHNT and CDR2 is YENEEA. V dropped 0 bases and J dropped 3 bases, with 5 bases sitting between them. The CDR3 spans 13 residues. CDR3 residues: CASSLDRDTEAFF. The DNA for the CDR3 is TGTGCCAGCAGCTTAGATCGGGACACTGAAGCTTTCTTT.

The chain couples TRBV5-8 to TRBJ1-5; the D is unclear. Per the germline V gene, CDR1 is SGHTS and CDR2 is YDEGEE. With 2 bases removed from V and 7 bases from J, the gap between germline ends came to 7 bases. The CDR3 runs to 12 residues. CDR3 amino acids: CASSFIQQPQHF. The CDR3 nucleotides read TGTGCCAGCAGCTTCATTCAGCAGCCCCAGCATTTT.

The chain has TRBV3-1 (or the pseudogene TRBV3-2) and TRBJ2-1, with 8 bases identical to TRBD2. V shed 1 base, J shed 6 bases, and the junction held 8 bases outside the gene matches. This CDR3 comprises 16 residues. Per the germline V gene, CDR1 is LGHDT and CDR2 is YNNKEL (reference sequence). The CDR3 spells CASSQVWSGRFNEQFF. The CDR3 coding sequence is TGTGCCAGCAGCCAAGTCTGGAGCGGGAGATTCAATGAGCAGTTCTTC.

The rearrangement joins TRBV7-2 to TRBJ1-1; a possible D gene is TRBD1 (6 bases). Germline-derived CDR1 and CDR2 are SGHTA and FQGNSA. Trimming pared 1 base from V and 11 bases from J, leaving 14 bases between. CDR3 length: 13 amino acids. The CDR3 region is CASSLVYGGQAFF. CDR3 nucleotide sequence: TGTGCCAGCAGCTTAGTCTACGGGGGGCAGGCTTTCTTT.

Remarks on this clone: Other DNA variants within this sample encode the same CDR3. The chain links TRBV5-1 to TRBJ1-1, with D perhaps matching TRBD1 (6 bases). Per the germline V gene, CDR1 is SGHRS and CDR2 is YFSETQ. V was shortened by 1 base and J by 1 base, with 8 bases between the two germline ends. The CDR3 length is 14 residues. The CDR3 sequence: CASSLLRGNTEAFF. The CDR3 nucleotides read TGCGCCAGCAGCTTGCTCAGGGGGAACACTGAAGCTTTCTTT. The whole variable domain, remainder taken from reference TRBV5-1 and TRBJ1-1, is KAGVTQTPRYLIKTRGQQVTLSCSPISGHRSVSWYQQTPGQGLQFLFEYFSETQRNKGNFPGRFSGRQFSNSRSEMNVSTLELGDSALYLCASSLLRGNTEAFFGQGTRLTVV.

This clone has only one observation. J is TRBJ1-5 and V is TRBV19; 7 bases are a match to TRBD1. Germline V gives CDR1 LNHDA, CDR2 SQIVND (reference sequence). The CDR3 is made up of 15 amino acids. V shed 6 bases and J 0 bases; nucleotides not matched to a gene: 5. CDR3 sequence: CASRGQINSNQPQHF. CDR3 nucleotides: TGTGCCAGTAGGGGACAGATAAATAGCAATCAGCCCCAGCATTTT.

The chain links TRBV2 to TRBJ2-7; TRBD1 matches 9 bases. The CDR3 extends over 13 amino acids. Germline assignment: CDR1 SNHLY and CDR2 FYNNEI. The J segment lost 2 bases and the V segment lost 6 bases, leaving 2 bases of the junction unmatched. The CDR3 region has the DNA TGTGCCAGCAGGGACAGGGGCCCCTACGAGCAGTACTTC. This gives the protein CASRDRGPYEQYF.

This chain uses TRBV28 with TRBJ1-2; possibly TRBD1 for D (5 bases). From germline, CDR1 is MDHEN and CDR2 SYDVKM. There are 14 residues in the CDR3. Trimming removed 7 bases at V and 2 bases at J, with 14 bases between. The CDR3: CASIRGAGNYGYTF. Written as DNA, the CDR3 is TGTGCCAGCATCCGCGGGGCAGGAAACTATGGCTACACCTTC.

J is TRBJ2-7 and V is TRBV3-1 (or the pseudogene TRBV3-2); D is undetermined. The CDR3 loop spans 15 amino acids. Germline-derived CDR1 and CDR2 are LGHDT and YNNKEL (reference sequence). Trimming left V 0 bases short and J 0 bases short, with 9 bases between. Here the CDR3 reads CASSQEYSGSYEQYF. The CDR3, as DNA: TGTGCCAGCAGCCAAGAATATTCCGGCTCCTACGAGCAGTACTTC.

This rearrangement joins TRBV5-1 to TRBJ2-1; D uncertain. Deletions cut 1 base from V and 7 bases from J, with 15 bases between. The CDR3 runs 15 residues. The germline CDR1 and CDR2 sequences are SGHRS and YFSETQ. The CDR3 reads CASSLTQLTWNEQFF. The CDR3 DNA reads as TGCGCCAGCAGCTTGACCCAATTGACATGGAATGAGCAGTTCTTC. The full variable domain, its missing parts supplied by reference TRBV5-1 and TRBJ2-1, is KAGVTQTPRYLIKTRGQQVTLSCSPISGHRSVSWYQQTPGQGLQFLFEYFSETQRNKGNFPGRFSGRQFSNSRSEMNVSTLELGDSALYLCASSLTQLTWNEQFFGPGTRLTVL.

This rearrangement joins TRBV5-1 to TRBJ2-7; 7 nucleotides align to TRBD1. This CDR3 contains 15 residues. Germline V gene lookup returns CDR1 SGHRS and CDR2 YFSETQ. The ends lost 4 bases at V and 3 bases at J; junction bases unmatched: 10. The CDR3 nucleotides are TGCGCCAGCAGCCCTACGACAGGGAATAACTACGAGCAGTACTTC. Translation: CASSPTTGNNYEQYF.

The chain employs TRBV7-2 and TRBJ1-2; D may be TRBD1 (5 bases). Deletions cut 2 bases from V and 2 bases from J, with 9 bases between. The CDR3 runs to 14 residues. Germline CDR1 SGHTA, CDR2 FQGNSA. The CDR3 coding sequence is TGTGCCAGCAGCTTACTTCGACAGAACTATGGCTACACCTTC. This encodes CASSLLRQNYGYTF.

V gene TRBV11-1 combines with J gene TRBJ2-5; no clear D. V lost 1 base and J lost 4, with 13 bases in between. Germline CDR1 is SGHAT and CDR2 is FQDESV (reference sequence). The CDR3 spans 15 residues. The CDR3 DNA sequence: TGTGCCAGCAGCTTAGGGTCTAACCTCGGAGAGACCCAGTACTTC. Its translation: CASSLGSNLGETQYF.

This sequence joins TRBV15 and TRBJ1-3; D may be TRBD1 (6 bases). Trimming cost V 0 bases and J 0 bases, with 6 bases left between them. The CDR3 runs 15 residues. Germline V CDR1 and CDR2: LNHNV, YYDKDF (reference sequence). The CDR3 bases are TGTGCCACCAGCAGAGAACAGGGCTCTGGAAACACCATATATTTT. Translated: CATSREQGSGNTIYF.

CDR3 bases: TGCGCCAGCAGCGTGTCAGGGGCGGATGAGCAGTTCTTC. Encoded protein: CASSVSGADEQFF. This sequence joins TRBV5-1 and TRBJ2-1; a possible D gene is TRBD1 (6 bases). Germline lookup yields CDR1 SGHRS and CDR2 YFSETQ. The CDR3 length is 13 residues. The germline V and J ends were trimmed by 4 bases and 8 bases, with 13 bases remaining between them. The full variable domain, in which reference TRBV5-1 and TRBJ2-1 provide the parts outside the CDR3, is KAGVTQTPRYLIKTRGQQVTLSCSPISGHRSVSWYQQTPGQGLQFLFEYFSETQRNKGNFPGRFSGRQFSNSRSEMNVSTLELGDSALYLCASSVSGADEQFFGPGTRLTVL.

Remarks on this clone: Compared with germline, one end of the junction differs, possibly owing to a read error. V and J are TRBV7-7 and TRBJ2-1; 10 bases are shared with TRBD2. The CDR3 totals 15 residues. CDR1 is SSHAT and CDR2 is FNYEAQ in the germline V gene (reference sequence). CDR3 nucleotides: TGTGCTAGCAGCGTTGGGCTAGCGGGAGAGGGTGAGCAGTTCTTC. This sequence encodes CASSVGLAGEGEQFF.

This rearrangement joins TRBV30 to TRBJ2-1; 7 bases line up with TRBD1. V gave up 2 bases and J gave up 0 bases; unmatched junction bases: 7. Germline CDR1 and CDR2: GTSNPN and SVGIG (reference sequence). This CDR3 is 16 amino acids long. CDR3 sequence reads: CAWSSRGGISYNEQFF. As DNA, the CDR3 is TGTGCCTGGAGTTCGAGAGGGGGCATCTCCTACAATGAGCAGTTCTTC.